Below, 3 T cell receptor beta chains from the same sample are listed, as sequenced in a study of immune heterogeneity within non-small cell lung tumors. Multiplex PCR (32 V and 13 J primers) was used to amplify the TCR beta CDR3. MiXCR, run by TCRdb on the multiplex PCR reads, gives a single entry per CDR3 protein. This sample yields about 6,400 distinct CDR3 sequences, of which 22% are seen a single time; 8.6% belongs to the top ten. Bulk tumor gDNA, about 630 ng per sample, served as the TCR template. From each primary tumor, several far-apart biopsies were obtained during surgery. Curative surgical treatment was performed in patients who had newly diagnosed, untreated non-small cell lung cancer. The sample consisted of lung tumor tissue. Receptor source: a man in his 70s with non-small cell lung cancer.

The gene calls are TRBV28 and TRBJ2-7; D ambiguous. The CDR3 length is 14 residues. CDR1 and CDR2 (germline): MDHEN, SYDVKM. Trimming removed 3 bases at V and 7 bases at J, with 16 bases between. CDR3 amino acids: CASSLASSKNEQYF. CDR3 coding DNA: TGTGCCAGCAGTTTGGCTAGTAGTAAGAATGAGCAGTACTTC.

V is TRBV7-9 and J is TRBJ2-5; 9 bases are a match to TRBD1. Losses at the gene ends were 1 base for V and 5 bases for J; bases not matched to a gene: 8. This CDR3 region has 16 residues. From germline, CDR1 is SEHNR and CDR2 FQNEAQ (reference sequence). The CDR3 nucleotides read TGTGCCAGCAGCTTAGGCGGGACAGGGTTTTCGGAGACCCAGTACTTC. This gives the protein CASSLGGTGFSETQYF.

Concerning this clonotype itself: Since a much larger clone is just one base distant, this may be a read error. This chain uses TRBV4-2 with TRBJ1-3; D uncertain. The CDR3 runs to 17 residues. Germline values: CDR1 LGHNA, CDR2 YNFKEQ. CDR3 residues: CASSQVFAVSSGSTIYF. For the CDR3, the DNA is TGTGCCAGCAGCCAAGTATTTGCGGTGAGCTCTGGAAGCACCATATATTTT.